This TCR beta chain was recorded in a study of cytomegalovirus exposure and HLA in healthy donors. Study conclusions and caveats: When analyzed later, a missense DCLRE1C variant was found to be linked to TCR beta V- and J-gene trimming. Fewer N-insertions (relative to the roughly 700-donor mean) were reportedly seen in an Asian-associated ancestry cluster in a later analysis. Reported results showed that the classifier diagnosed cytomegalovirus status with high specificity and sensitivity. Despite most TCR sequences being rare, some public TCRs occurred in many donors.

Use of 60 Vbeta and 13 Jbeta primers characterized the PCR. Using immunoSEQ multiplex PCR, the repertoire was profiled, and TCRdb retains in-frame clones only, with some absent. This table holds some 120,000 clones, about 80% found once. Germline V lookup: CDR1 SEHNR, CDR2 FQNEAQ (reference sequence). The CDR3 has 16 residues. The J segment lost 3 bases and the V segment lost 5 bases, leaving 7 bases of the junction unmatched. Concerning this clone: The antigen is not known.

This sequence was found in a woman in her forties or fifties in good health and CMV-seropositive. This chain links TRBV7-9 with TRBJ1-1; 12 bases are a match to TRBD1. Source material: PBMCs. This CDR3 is CASSLAGQGAYTEAFF. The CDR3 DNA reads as TGTGCCAGCAGCCTCGCGGGACAGGGGGCTTACACTGAAGCTTTCTTT.